A single sample gave rise to the 14 T cell receptor beta chains below, sequenced in a study of T cell responses to AZD1222 COVID-19 vaccine. Assay: immunoSEQ multiplex PCR; the TCRdb copy retains only in-frame clones and omits some. The sample carries about 26,000 clones, just over 85% recorded once. This specimen was peripheral blood, taken 28 days after the second AZD1222 dose. These receptors were collected from an adult who received the AZD1222 COVID-19 vaccine.

The chain carries TRBV4-3 and TRBJ1-2; TRBD1 might be the D (5 bases). CDR3 length equals 15 residues. V was clipped by 0 bases and J by 0 bases, with 8 bases between them. Germline CDR1 and CDR2: LGHNA and YSLEER. This CDR3 reads CASSQDTGPNYGYTF. The CDR3 DNA follows: TGCGCCAGCAGCCAAGATACGGGACCTAACTATGGCTACACCTTC.

The J gene is TRBJ1-2, the V gene TRBV9, with TRBD1 identical over 11 bases. The CDR3 length is 14 residues. The V and J ends lost 2 bases and 7 bases, in that order; junction bases with no gene match: 4. Germline CDR1 is SGDLS and CDR2 is YYNGEE. The CDR3 here is CASSVGTGGRGYTF. In DNA form, the CDR3 reads TGTGCCAGCAGCGTTGGGACAGGGGGACGTGGCTACACCTTC.

The chain joins TRBV27 to TRBJ1-4; D is perhaps TRBD1 (5 bases). The CDR3 runs to 15 residues. In germline, CDR1 is MNHEY, CDR2 SMNVEV (reference sequence). With 1 base removed from V and 7 bases from J, the gap between germline ends came to 13 bases. CDR3 sequence: CASSLFGGRGEKLFF. CDR3 nucleotides: TGTGCCAGCAGTTTATTCGGGGGAAGAGGTGAAAAACTGTTTTTT.

The chain couples TRBV5-1 to TRBJ2-1, with D unresolved. The CDR3 has 14 amino acids. Trimming pared 4 bases from V and 1 base from J, leaving 9 bases between. The germline V gene encodes CDR1 SGHRS and CDR2 YFSETQ. The DNA for the CDR3 is TGCGCCAGCAGCCCGGGCCAATCCTACAATGAGCAGTTCTTC. This encodes CASSPGQSYNEQFF.

V and J are TRBV7-3 and TRBJ2-1, with D unresolved. The CDR3 is 14 residues long. Looked up from germline, CDR1 is SGHTA and CDR2 is FQGTGA. V was pared by 5 bases and J by 7 bases, with 15 bases between. The CDR3 sequence: CASSPHAGFNEQFF. Here the CDR3 DNA reads TGTGCCAGCAGCCCGCACGCAGGCTTTAATGAGCAGTTCTTC.

The gene calls are TRBV2 and TRBJ2-7; perhaps TRBD2 as D (6 bases). Germline V CDR1 and CDR2: SNHLY, FYNNEI. V shed 6 bases and J shed 5 bases, with 11 bases lying between them. The length of the CDR3 is 12 residues. The CDR3 bases are TGTGCCAGCAGCTACAGGAGGGACGAGCAGTACTTC. It yields the protein CASSYRRDEQYF.

The gene calls are TRBV10-3 and TRBJ2-6, with 8 bases lining up with TRBD1. Germline CDR1 ENHRY, CDR2 SYGVKD. The V gene end was trimmed by 2 bases and the J gene end by 4 bases; junction bases not matched to a gene: 1. The CDR3 spans 15 residues. The CDR3 region is CAISEQGAGANVLTF. The CDR3 DNA reads as TGTGCCATCAGTGAGCAGGGGGCCGGGGCCAACGTCCTGACTTTC.

The rearrangement uses TRBV12-3 or TRBV12-4 and TRBJ1-5; the D is unclear. The V end lost 6 bases, the J end lost 4 bases, and 10 bases lay between the germline ends. CDR3 length: 13 residues. The CDR3 DNA reads as TGTGCCAGCAGACCCACTGGGAATCAGCCCCAGCATTTT. Translation: CASRPTGNQPQHF.

The chain is built from TRBV6-5 and TRBJ1-1, with a weak D call TRBD1 (5 bases). The CDR3 covers 14 residues. Germline V gene lookup returns CDR1 MNHEY and CDR2 SVGAGI. The V end was cut by 6 bases, the J end by 0 bases, with 11 bases between. The CDR3 region has the DNA TGTGCCAGCAGACATGGACAACTGAACACTGAAGCTTTCTTT. Amino acid sequence: CASRHGQLNTEAFF.

V usage is TRBV3-1 (or the pseudogene TRBV3-2) and J usage is TRBJ1-1, with D possibly TRBD1 on 6 matching bases. With 2 bases removed from V and 4 bases from J, the gap between germline ends came to 17 bases. The CDR3 covers 16 residues. Germline loops: CDR1 LGHDT, CDR2 YNNKEL (reference sequence). CDR3 region: CASSQRGARFGTEAFF. The CDR3 bases are TGTGCCAGCAGCCAACGGGGGGCGCGATTCGGCACTGAAGCTTTCTTT.

The V call is TRBV6-2 or TRBV6-3, the J call TRBJ1-2; 8 bases fit TRBD1. The trim removed 2 bases at V and 1 base at J, leaving 9 bases unmatched. The CDR3 sequence is 17 residues long. The germline V gene encodes CDR1 MNHEY and CDR2 SVGEGT. This CDR3 reads CASSYVQGDWSNYGYTF. CDR3 DNA sequence: TGTGCCAGCAGTTACGTACAGGGGGATTGGAGTAACTATGGCTACACCTTC.

CDR3 DNA: TGTGCCAGCAGCCAAGAAAGCGGGCAAGAGACCCAGTACTTC. As protein: CASSQESGQETQYF. The V and J genes are TRBV3-1 (or the pseudogene TRBV3-2) and TRBJ2-5; weak D call: TRBD2 (6 bases). Germline CDR1 reads LGHDT; CDR2 reads YNNKEL (reference sequence). This CDR3 is 14 amino acids long. The V and J ends lost 0 bases and 2 bases respectively, with 7 bases between them.

J is TRBJ2-7 and V is TRBV7-6; TRBD2 might be the D (5 bases). The CDR3 runs 15 residues. V lost 6 bases to trimming and J lost 3 bases, with 18 bases between them. Germline CDR1 is SGHVS and CDR2 is FNYEAQ. CDR3 sequence reads: CASSSPMNGNYEQYF. CDR3 coding DNA: TGTGCCAGCAGTTCACCTATGAACGGGAACTACGAGCAGTACTTC.

This clone was seen a single time. The chain couples TRBV9 to TRBJ2-3, with 8 positions matching TRBD2. This CDR3 has 15 residues. Germline lookup yields CDR1 SGDLS and CDR2 YYNGEE. V lost 0 bases to trimming and J lost 3 bases; unmatched junction nucleotides: 3. CDR3 DNA sequence: TGTGCCAGCAGCGTAGTCGGCGGGGGGACAGATACGCAGTATTTT. It is translated as CASSVVGGGTDTQYF.